The T cell receptor (beta chain) under discussion was sequenced for a study of shared clonotypes between healthy human individuals. Per germline, CDR1 MNHEY and CDR2 SMNVEV (reference sequence). The CDR3 has 18 residues. The ends lost 5 bases at V and 0 bases at J; junction bases unmatched: 11. Profiled with immunoSEQ multiplex PCR; TCRdb holds only in-frame clones, not every one. The repertoire holds roughly 660,000 clones, about 92% seen once, with less than 40% in the top ten. The sample taken for sequencing was memory CD8+ T cells from PBMCs. Subset of the sample: CD45RO+ cells pooled with CCR7-negative TemRA cells. The chain is built from TRBV27 and TRBJ2-4; the match to TRBD2 covers 9 bases. The receptor was derived from a young man in good health. Some clones in this sample may be carry-over from other donors' samples. DNA of the CDR3: TGTGCCAGCAGTCCCCTTCGGCTAGCGGGACTAGCCAAAAACATTCAGTACTTC. It is translated as CASSPLRLAGLAKNIQYF.